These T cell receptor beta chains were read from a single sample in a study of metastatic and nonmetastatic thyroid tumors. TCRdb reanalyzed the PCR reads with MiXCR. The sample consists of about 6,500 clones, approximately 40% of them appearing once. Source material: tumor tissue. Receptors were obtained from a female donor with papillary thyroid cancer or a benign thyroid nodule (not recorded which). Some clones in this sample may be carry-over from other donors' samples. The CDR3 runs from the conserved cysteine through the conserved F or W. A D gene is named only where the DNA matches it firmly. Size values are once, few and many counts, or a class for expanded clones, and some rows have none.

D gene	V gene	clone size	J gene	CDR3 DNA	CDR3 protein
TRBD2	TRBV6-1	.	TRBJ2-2	TGTGCCAGCAGGCAAATAGCGGGTTTGAACACCGGGGAGCTGTTTTTT	CASRQIAGLNTGELFF
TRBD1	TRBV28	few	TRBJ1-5	TGTGCCAGCAGAGAAGTAAAAAGGGGGCGCGGTCAGCCCCAGCATTTT	CASREVKRGRGQPQHF
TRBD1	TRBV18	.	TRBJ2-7	TGTGCCAGCTCAGCATCCTCGGGCACAGGGGGAGGCTCCTACGAGCAGTACTTC	CASSASSGTGGGSYEQYF
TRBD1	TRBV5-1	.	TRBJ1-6	TGCGCCAGCAGCGCAGGGGGGTACGGTAATTCACCCCTCCACTTT	CASSAGGYGNSPLHF
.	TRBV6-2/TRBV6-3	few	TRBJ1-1	TGTGCCAGCAGTTATAACACTGAGGGGGGCACTGAAGCTTTCTTT	CASSYNTEGGTEAFF
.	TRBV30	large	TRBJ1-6	TGTGCCTGGAGTGAAACGGATAATTCACCCCTCCACTTT	CAWSETDNSPLHF
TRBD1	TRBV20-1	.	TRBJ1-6	TGCAGTGTATGGGACAGGGGTTCACCCCTCCACTTT	CSVWDRGSPLHF
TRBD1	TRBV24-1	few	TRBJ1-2	TGTGCCACCAGTTTGCAACAGGGGGATGGCTACACCTTC	CATSLQQGDGYTF
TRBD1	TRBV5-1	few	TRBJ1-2	TGCGCCAGCAGCCCAGGGACAGGGGAAGGCTACACCTTC	CASSPGTGEGYTF
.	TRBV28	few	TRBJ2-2	TGTGCCAGCAGCCCTGTAATCGACACCGGGGAGCTGTTTTTT	CASSPVIDTGELFF
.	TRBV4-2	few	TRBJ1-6	TGTGCCAGCAGCCCCACTGAACCCACATCGCCTTCACCCCTCCACTTT	CASSPTEPTSPSPLHF
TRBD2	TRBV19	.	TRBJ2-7	TGTGCCAGTAGTCACGGGACTAGCGGCGAGCAGTACTTC	CASSHGTSGEQYF
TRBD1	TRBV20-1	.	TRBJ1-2	TGCAGTGCTAGACAACAGGGGCTCGGCGGCTACACCTTC	CSARQQGLGGYTF
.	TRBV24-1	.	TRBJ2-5	TGTGCCACCAGTGATTTGTCCAGGGACCAAGAGACCCAGTACTTC	CATSDLSRDQETQYF
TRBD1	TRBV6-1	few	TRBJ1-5	TGTGCCAGCAGTGATATGGGACAGGGGGATAGTCAGCCCCAGCATTTT	CASSDMGQGDSQPQHF
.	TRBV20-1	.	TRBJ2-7	TGCAGTGCTAGCGGGAACTACGAGCAGTACTTC	CSASGNYEQYF
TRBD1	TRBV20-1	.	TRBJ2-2	TGCAGTGCTAGATTCTCGGGACAGGGAGAATCCGGGGAGCTGTTTTTT	CSARFSGQGESGELFF
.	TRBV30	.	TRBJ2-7	TGTGACTGGTACAATTTCTCCGGGACAAACTACGAGCAGTACTTC	CDWYNFSGTNYEQYF
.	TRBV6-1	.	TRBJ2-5	TGTGCCAGCAGCAGAGAAGAGACCCAGTACTTC	CASSREETQYF
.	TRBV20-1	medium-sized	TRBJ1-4	TGCAGTGCTAGAGGGGCGGTGGCACCCACTCGTGCAACTAATGAAAAACTGTTTTTT	CSARGAVAPTRATNEKLFF
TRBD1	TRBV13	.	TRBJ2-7	TGTGCCAGCAGCCCGTACAGGGGAAAGGACGAGCAGTACTTC	CASSPYRGKDEQYF
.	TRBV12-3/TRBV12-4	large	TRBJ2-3	TGTGCCAGCAGTTCCCAGGGCCCAGATACGCAGTATTTT	CASSSQGPDTQYF
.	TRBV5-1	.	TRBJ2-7	TGCGCCAGCAGTACACGAGGGCCCTCCTACGAGCAGTACTTC	CASSTRGPSYEQYF
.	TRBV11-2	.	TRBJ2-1	TGTGCCAGCAGCTGGACCCGGGACACAAGTTACAATGAGCAGTTCTTC	CASSWTRDTSYNEQFF
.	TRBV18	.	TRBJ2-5	TGTGCCAGCTCACCCATCGGGACGGAGACCCAGTACTTC	CASSPIGTETQYF
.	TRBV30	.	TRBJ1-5	TGTGCCTGGGATTTTGGGGATGCCCAGCCCCAGCATTTT	CAWDFGDAQPQHF
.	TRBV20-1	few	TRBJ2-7	TGCAGTGCTAGAGGAGATATACCGGGGGCCTACGAGCAGTACTTC	CSARGDIPGAYEQYF
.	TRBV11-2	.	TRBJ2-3	TGTGCCAGCAGCTCGTGGACAGGGACTATCACAGATACGCAGTATTTT	CASSSWTGTITDTQYF
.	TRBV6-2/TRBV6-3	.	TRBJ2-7	TGTGCCAGCAGTTACCCACTGGTTGTCGGAGGACAGACAATCGACGAGCAGTACTTC	CASSYPLVVGGQTIDEQYF